The clone carrying this T cell receptor beta chain was counted between two and nine times. TCRdb's table, derived via immunoSEQ multiplex PCR, lists solely in-frame clones and lacks some. This table has approximately 250,000 clones, roughly 84% appearing once. The source of the sample is a study of blood T cell repertoires in COVID-19. Study in general: Researchers got acute and convalescent COVID-19 samples from the United States, Italy and Spain.

Sequencing was done on a sample of peripheral blood. The TCR originated in a human donor in a cohort sampled during active COVID-19.

CDR3 DNA sequence: TGTGCCAGTAGTACTCAACGACTAGCGGGCCCTCAAGAGACCCAGTACTTC. Residues: CASSTQRLAGPQETQYF. The chain carries TRBV19 and TRBJ2-5, with 10 bases that match TRBD2. The CDR3 covers 17 residues. V dropped 4 bases and J dropped 2; count of bases not matched to a gene: 10. Germline V lookup: CDR1 LNHDA, CDR2 SQIVND (reference sequence). Full variable domain (remainder filled in from reference TRBV19 and TRBJ2-5): DGGITQSPKYLFRKEGQNVTLSCEQNLNHDAMYWYRQDPGQGLRLIYYSQIVNDFQKGDIAEGYSVSREKKESFPLTVTSAQKNPTAFYLCASSTQRLAGPQETQYFGPGTRLLVL.